Below, 21 T cell receptor beta chains from the same sample are listed, as sequenced in a study of blood T cell repertoires in COVID-19. Profiled with immunoSEQ multiplex PCR; TCRdb holds only in-frame clones, not every one. Here the sample spans 200,000 to 250,000 clones, over 75% being singletons. Sequencing input: PBMCs or T cells enriched from blood (not recorded which). Receptors were obtained from a woman in her thirties who had been exposed to COVID-19.

The rearrangement joins TRBV7-8 to TRBJ2-3, with D perhaps matching TRBD2 (5 bases). Germline CDR1 and CDR2: SGHVS and FQNEAQ. The V gene lost 2 bases and the J gene lost 1 base, with 7 bases spanning the gap. This CDR3 is built from 14 residues. In DNA, the CDR3 is TGTGCCAGCAGCTTACGGGGTCGCACAGATACGCAGTATTTT. As protein: CASSLRGRTDTQYF.

V and J are TRBV6-5 and TRBJ1-5; D gene unclear. There are 13 residues in the CDR3. CDR1 and CDR2 from the germline V gene are MNHEY and SVGAGI. Trimming pared 11 bases from V and 10 bases from J, leaving 21 bases between. The CDR3 DNA follows: TGTGCCGCCAGTCGTATCCCGTTTAATCCCCAGCATTTT. It encodes CAASRIPFNPQHF.

This chain links TRBV19 with TRBJ2-4; D remains unclear. The CDR3 length is 11 residues. The V end lost 1 base, the J end lost 14 bases, and 9 bases lay between the germline ends. Germline CDR1 is LNHDA and CDR2 is SQIVND (reference sequence). CDR3 in amino acids: CASSIGSSEYF. CDR3 in DNA: TGTGCCAGTAGTATAGGGTCTAGTGAGTACTTC.

The chain employs TRBV19 and TRBJ2-1, with TRBD1 matching 8 bases. From germline, CDR1 is LNHDA and CDR2 SQIVND (reference sequence). The CDR3 sequence is 14 residues long. The V gene end was trimmed by 3 bases and the J gene end by 10 bases; junction bases not matched to a gene: 8. The CDR3 loop is CASSMGRQGFEQFF. CDR3 nucleotides: TGTGCCAGTAGTATGGGGAGACAGGGGTTCGAGCAGTTCTTC.

The V and J genes are TRBV18 and TRBJ2-7, with 10 bases that match TRBD1. Germline V gene sequence: CDR1 KGHSH, CDR2 LQKENI. This CDR3 has 17 residues. After removal of 5 bases from V and 5 bases from J, the junction contained 15 bases not matched to a gene. The CDR3 sequence: CASSISGATGGMNEQYF. Here the CDR3 DNA reads TGTGCCAGCTCAATCTCGGGGGCGACAGGGGGCATGAACGAGCAGTACTTC.

The chain employs TRBV6-5 and TRBJ1-6; maybe TRBD1 (5 bases). Looked up from germline, CDR1 is MNHEY and CDR2 is SVGAGI. Trimming took off 6 bases at V and 9 bases at J, with 18 bases between the two ends. The length of the CDR3 is 15 residues. This CDR3 reads CASRLPGREASPLHF. CDR3 in DNA: TGTGCCAGCAGGCTCCCGGGACGGGAGGCTTCACCCCTCCACTTT.

The sample holds a few counts of this clone. This chain links TRBV30 with TRBJ1-6, with a tentative D call TRBD1 (6 bases). V lost 5 bases, J lost 5 bases, and 10 bases lay in between. CDR3 length: 13 residues. The germline V gene encodes CDR1 GTSNPN and CDR2 SVGIG (reference sequence). The CDR3 bases are TGTGCCTGGGAGGGACACCATAATTCACCCCTCCACTTT. Residues: CAWEGHHNSPLHF. The entire variable domain, with the rest obtained from reference TRBV30 and TRBJ1-6, is as follows: SQTIHQWPATLVQPVGSPLSLECTVEGTSNPNLYWYRQAAGRGLQLLFYSVGIGQISSEVPQNLSASRPQDRQFILSSKKLLLSDSGFYLCAWEGHHNSPLHFGNGTRLTVT.

The chain employs TRBV28 and TRBJ1-5; D not resolved. This CDR3 contains 14 residues. Trimming took 2 bases from V and 5 from J, leaving 10 bases between them. Germline assignment: CDR1 MDHEN and CDR2 SYDVKM. The CDR3, as DNA: TGTGCCAGCAGTTTAATGAGGGCAGATCAGCCCCAGCATTTT. Translating gives CASSLMRADQPQHF.

The V call is TRBV18, the J call TRBJ2-5; 7 nucleotides agree with TRBD1. The CDR3 sequence is 13 residues long. Germline CDR1 and CDR2: KGHSH and LQKENI. J was trimmed by 1 base and V by 4 bases; bases with no gene match: 0. The CDR3 region has the DNA TGTGCCAGCTCACGGGACAGCCAAGAGACCCAGTACTTC. This codes for CASSRDSQETQYF.

The gene calls are TRBV5-1 and TRBJ2-5; 7 bases map to TRBD1. V shed 2 bases and J 2 bases; nucleotides not matched to a gene: 3. Germline V gives CDR1 SGHRS, CDR2 YFSETQ. This CDR3 contains 14 residues. The CDR3 DNA reads TGCGCCAGCAGCTTACGGGACAGACAAGAGACCCAGTACTTC. It specifies CASSLRDRQETQYF. The whole variable domain, filled in from reference TRBV5-1 and TRBJ2-5, reads KAGVTQTPRYLIKTRGQQVTLSCSPISGHRSVSWYQQTPGQGLQFLFEYFSETQRNKGNFPGRFSGRQFSNSRSEMNVSTLELGDSALYLCASSLRDRQETQYFGPGTRLLVL.

This sequence joins TRBV7-3 and TRBJ2-3; TRBD2 might be the D (6 bases). This CDR3 is 17 amino acids long. Trimming took 2 bases from V and 0 from J, leaving 15 bases between them. The germline CDR1 and CDR2 sequences are SGHTA and FQGTGA. The CDR3 coding sequence is TGTGCCAGCAGCTTAGGCGGGAAAAGTTCTAGCACAGATACGCAGTATTTT. Protein: CASSLGGKSSSTDTQYF.

In this sample, this clone turned up once. The chain couples TRBV29-1 to TRBJ2-7; 7 nucleotides match TRBD1. With 7 bases clipped from V and 4 bases from J, the junction kept 10 bases outside the gene matches. Germline assignment: CDR1 SQVTM and CDR2 ANQGSEA. CDR3 size: 13 residues. The DNA for the CDR3 is TGCAGCGCCATGACAGGGACAATGTACGAGCAGTACTTC. Encoded protein: CSAMTGTMYEQYF.

The chain is built from TRBV7-2 and TRBJ1-4; no definite D call. Trimming stripped 3 bases from V and 6 bases from J, with 11 bases between. This CDR3 spans 14 amino acids. The germline V gene has CDR1 SGHTA and CDR2 FQGNSA. The CDR3 DNA sequence: TGTGCCAGCAGCTTTGACGGGTCGTATGAAAAACTGTTTTTT. It yields the protein CASSFDGSYEKLFF. The full variable domain, its missing parts supplied by reference TRBV7-2 and TRBJ1-4, is GAGVSQSPSNKVTEKGKDVELRCDPISGHTALYWYRQSLGQGLEFLIYFQGNSAPDKSGLPSDRFSAERTGGSVSTLTIQRTQQEDSAVYLCASSFDGSYEKLFFGSGTQLSVL.

The chain is built from TRBV5-4 and TRBJ2-1, with TRBD1 matching over 8 bases. The CDR3 runs 14 residues. The junction had 3 bases not matched to a gene; V was cut back by 3 bases and J by 4 bases. Germline lookup yields CDR1 SGHNT and CDR2 YYREEE (reference sequence). The CDR3: CASSSGTGYNEQFF. The CDR3 DNA sequence: TGTGCCAGCAGCTCCGGGACAGGATACAATGAGCAGTTCTTC. Filled out from reference TRBV5-4 and TRBJ2-1, the complete variable domain reads ETGVTQSPTHLIKTRGQQVTLRCSSQSGHNTVSWYQQALGQGPQFIFQYYREEENGRGNFPPRFSGLQFPNYSSELNVNALELDDSALYLCASSSGTGYNEQFFGPGTRLTVL.

CDR3 in DNA: TGTGCCGGAATCCCCGGGGAACTAGCGGGAAACACCGGGGAGCTGTTTTTT. Translation gives CAGIPGELAGNTGELFF. The genes are TRBV7-3 and TRBJ2-2, with 10 bases that match TRBD2. V was clipped by 11 bases and J by 2 bases; unmatched bases: 14. Germline CDR1 is SGHTA and CDR2 is FQGTGA. This CDR3 has 17 amino acids.

The chain joins TRBV5-6 to TRBJ1-1; TRBD1 matches 8 bases. Trimming removed 0 bases from V and 3 bases from J; junction bases left unmatched: 4. CDR1 is SGHDT and CDR2 is YYEEEE in the germline V gene. The CDR3 has 15 residues. The CDR3 here is CASSLDNRGDTEAFF. The CDR3 DNA reads TGTGCCAGCAGCTTGGATAACAGGGGGGACACTGAAGCTTTCTTT.

V usage is TRBV11-2 and J usage is TRBJ1-4, with 10 bases that match TRBD1. The ends lost 5 bases at V and 8 bases at J; junction bases unmatched: 8. The CDR3 runs 15 residues. Germline CDR1 and CDR2: SGHAT and FQNNGV. CDR3 coding DNA: TGTGCCAGCAGCCACCAGACAGGGGGCTGGGAAAAACTGTTTTTT. Translated: CASSHQTGGWEKLFF. The whole variable domain, remainder taken from reference TRBV11-2 and TRBJ1-4, is EAGVAQSPRYKIIEKRQSVAFWCNPISGHATLYWYQQILGQGPKLLIQFQNNGVVDDSQLPKDRFSAERLKGVDSTLKIQPAKLEDSAVYLCASSHQTGGWEKLFFGSGTQLSVL.

The chain links TRBV19 to TRBJ1-2, with D hard to call. V gave up 2 bases and J gave up 8 bases, with 12 bases separating them. Germline V lookup: CDR1 LNHDA, CDR2 SQIVND (reference sequence). The CDR3 loop spans 13 amino acids. The CDR3 nucleotides read TGTGCCAGTAGTATAACACAGTCTGTCGGCTACACCTTC. Its protein product is CASSITQSVGYTF. Full variable domain (remainder filled in from reference TRBV19 and TRBJ1-2): DGGITQSPKYLFRKEGQNVTLSCEQNLNHDAMYWYRQDPGQGLRLIYYSQIVNDFQKGDIAEGYSVSREKKESFPLTVTSAQKNPTAFYLCASSITQSVGYTFGSGTRLTVV.

J is TRBJ1-5 and V is TRBV2, with 10 bases identical to TRBD1. The trim removed 7 bases at V and 4 bases at J, leaving 4 bases unmatched. Germline V gives CDR1 SNHLY, CDR2 FYNNEI. The CDR3 has 14 residues. This CDR3 is CASTLDRGNQPQHF. Written as DNA, the CDR3 is TGTGCCAGCACCCTGGACAGGGGGAATCAGCCCCAGCATTTT. The entire variable domain, with the rest obtained from reference TRBV2 and TRBJ1-5, is as follows: EPEVTQTPSHQVTQMGQEVILRCVPISNHLYFYWYRQILGQKVEFLVSFYNNEISEKSEIFDDQFSVERPDGSNFTLKIRSTKLEDSAMYFCASTLDRGNQPQHFGDGTRLSIL.

This chain connects TRBV18 to TRBJ2-1; 14 bases agree with TRBD2. Per germline, CDR1 KGHSH and CDR2 LQKENI. The CDR3 contains 16 residues. The V gene end was trimmed by 3 bases and the J gene end by 10 bases; junction bases not matched to a gene: 8. The DNA for the CDR3 is TGTGCCAGCTCACCGCGACTAGCGGGAGGGCACCGGGAGCAGTTCTTC. Translation: CASSPRLAGGHREQFF. Drawing the rest from reference TRBV18 and TRBJ2-1, the complete variable domain is NAGVMQNPRHLVRRRGQEARLRCSPMKGHSHVYWYRQLPEEGLKFMVYLQKENIIDESGMPKERFSAEFPKEGPSILRIQQVVRGDSAAYFCASSPRLAGGHREQFFGPGTRLTVL.

This clone was recorded once. The V call is TRBV28, the J call TRBJ2-7, with D perhaps matching TRBD2 (6 bases). Trimming removed 2 bases at V and 5 bases at J, with 19 bases between. CDR1 is MDHEN, CDR2 SYDVKM, per germline. CDR3 length: 16 residues. CDR3 residues: CASSLKGGGSGNEQYF. The DNA for the CDR3 is TGTGCCAGCAGTTTAAAAGGTGGCGGTAGCGGAAACGAGCAGTACTTC.